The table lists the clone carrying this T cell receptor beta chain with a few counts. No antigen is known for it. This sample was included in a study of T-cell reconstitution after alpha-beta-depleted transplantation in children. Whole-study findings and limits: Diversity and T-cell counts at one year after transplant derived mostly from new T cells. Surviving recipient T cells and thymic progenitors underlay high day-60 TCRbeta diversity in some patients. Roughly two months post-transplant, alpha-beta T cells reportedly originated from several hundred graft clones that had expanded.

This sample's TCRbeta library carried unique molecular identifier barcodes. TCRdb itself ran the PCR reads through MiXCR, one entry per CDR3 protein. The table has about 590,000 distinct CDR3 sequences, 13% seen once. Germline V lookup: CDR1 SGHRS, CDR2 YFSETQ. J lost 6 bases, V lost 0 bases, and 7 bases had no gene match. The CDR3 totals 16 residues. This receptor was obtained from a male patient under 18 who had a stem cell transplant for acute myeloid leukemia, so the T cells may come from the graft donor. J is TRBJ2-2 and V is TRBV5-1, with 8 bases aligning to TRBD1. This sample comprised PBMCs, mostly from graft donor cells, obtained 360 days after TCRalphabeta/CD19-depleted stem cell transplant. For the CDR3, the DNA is TGCGCCAGCAGCTTGGGACAGGGGAGAGGTTCCGGGGAGCTGTTTTTT. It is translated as CASSLGQGRGSGELFF.